A single sample is the source of the 9 T cell receptor beta chains below, sequenced in a study of cytomegalovirus exposure and HLA in healthy donors. PCR used 60 Vbeta primers and 13 Jbeta primers. TCRdb's table, derived via immunoSEQ multiplex PCR, lists solely in-frame clones and lacks some. Among 100,000 to 150,000 clones listed, 75% to 90% were seen once. The sample comprised PBMCs. The receptors here all came from a man between 18 and 35 years old in good health and CMV-seropositive.

The rearrangement links TRBV5-1 to TRBJ1-6; D is undetermined. V dropped 0 bases and J dropped 5 bases, with 6 bases sitting between them. The CDR3 contains 14 residues. CDR1 is SGHRS, CDR2 YFSETQ, per germline. The CDR3 nucleotides are TGCGCCAGCAGCTTGGGCCAGGATAATTCACCCCTCCACTTT. As protein: CASSLGQDNSPLHF.

V usage is TRBV9 and J usage is TRBJ2-5; D is uncertain. Germline V lookup: CDR1 SGDLS, CDR2 YYNGEE. V was clipped by 0 bases and J by 5 bases, with 11 bases between them. The CDR3 consists of 14 residues. The CDR3 spells CASSVEPGGETQYF. As DNA, the CDR3 is TGTGCCAGCAGCGTAGAGCCAGGTGGGGAGACCCAGTACTTC.

V is TRBV5-4 and J is TRBJ1-2; 7 positions agree with TRBD1. This CDR3 contains 13 residues. Trimming at V came to 4 bases and at J to 6 bases, leaving 6 bases not matched to a gene. Germline-derived CDR1 and CDR2 are SGHNT and YYREEE (reference sequence). Here the CDR3 reads CASSGSGTDGYTF. The CDR3 coding sequence is TGTGCCAGCAGCGGCTCCGGGACAGATGGCTACACCTTC.

The rearrangement links TRBV29-1 to TRBJ2-3; TRBD1 agrees at 8 bases. Per germline, CDR1 SQVTM and CDR2 ANQGSEA. CDR3 length: 15 residues. Germline trimming cut 3 bases from V and 3 bases from J; bases unmatched to any gene: 8. The CDR3 loop reads CSVDPRTGSTDTQYF. The CDR3 DNA reads TGCAGCGTTGACCCTCGGACAGGGTCAACAGATACGCAGTATTTT.

The chain joins TRBV19 to TRBJ2-7; 8 bases are a match to TRBD2. Trimming at V came to 4 bases and at J to 3 bases, leaving 2 bases not matched to a gene. CDR1 and CDR2 from the germline V gene are LNHDA and SQIVND (reference sequence). The CDR3 consists of 13 residues. The CDR3 bases are TGTGCCAGTAGTAGTGGGACTAGCTACGAGCAGTACTTC. This codes for CASSSGTSYEQYF. Looking up the rest from reference TRBV19 and TRBJ2-7 gives the full variable domain: DGGITQSPKYLFRKEGQNVTLSCEQNLNHDAMYWYRQDPGQGLRLIYYSQIVNDFQKGDIAEGYSVSREKKESFPLTVTSAQKNPTAFYLCASSSGTSYEQYFGPGTRLTVT.

This clone has more than one count but fewer than ten. The chain carries TRBV15 and TRBJ1-4, with 8 bases aligning to TRBD1. Trimming took 5 bases from V and 5 from J; bases not matched to a gene: 7. This CDR3 is 15 amino acids long. Germline CDR1 is LNHNV and CDR2 is YYDKDF (reference sequence). The CDR3 is CATSARTGRNEKLFF. The CDR3 DNA reads TGTGCCACCAGCGCCCGGACAGGGAGAAATGAAAAACTGTTTTTT.

This clone has a single count. The chain carries TRBV9 and TRBJ2-7, with 14 bases matching TRBD2. J gave up 2 bases and V 0 bases, and 4 bases lay outside the gene matches. The germline V gene has CDR1 SGDLS and CDR2 YYNGEE. The CDR3 extends over 17 amino acids. CDR3 nucleotides: TGTGCCAGCAGCGTAGAAGGACTAGCGGGGGGCCCCTACGAGCAGTACTTC. It specifies CASSVEGLAGGPYEQYF.

The J gene is TRBJ1-2, the V gene TRBV7-2; D is perhaps TRBD1 (5 bases). Looked up from germline, CDR1 is SGHTA and CDR2 is FQGNSA. This CDR3 is built from 16 residues. Trimming stripped 3 bases from V and 4 bases from J, with 18 bases between. The CDR3 reads CASSFKGIVSSYGYTF. The CDR3 coding sequence is TGTGCCAGCAGCTTCAAGGGGATCGTCTCTAGCTATGGCTACACCTTC.

The V gene is TRBV2, the J gene TRBJ1-1; TRBD1 agrees at 7 bases. CDR3 length: 12 amino acids. V lost 9 bases and J lost 5; bases outside the gene matches: 6. Germline CDR1 is SNHLY and CDR2 is FYNNEI. The CDR3 sequence is CASTGVGTEAFF. CDR3 in DNA: TGTGCCAGTACAGGGGTGGGAACTGAAGCTTTCTTT. The full variable domain, with the rest looked up from reference TRBV2 and TRBJ1-1, is EPEVTQTPSHQVTQMGQEVILRCVPISNHLYFYWYRQILGQKVEFLVSFYNNEISEKSEIFDDQFSVERPDGSNFTLKIRSTKLEDSAMYFCASTGVGTEAFFGQGTRLTVV.